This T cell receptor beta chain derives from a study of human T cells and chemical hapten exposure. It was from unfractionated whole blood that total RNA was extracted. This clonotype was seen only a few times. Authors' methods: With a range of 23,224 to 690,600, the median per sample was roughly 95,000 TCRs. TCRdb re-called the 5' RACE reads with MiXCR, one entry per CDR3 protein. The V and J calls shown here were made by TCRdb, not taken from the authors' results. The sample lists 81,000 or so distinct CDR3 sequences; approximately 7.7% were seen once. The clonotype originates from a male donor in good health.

CDR3 sequence reads: CASSPEGYEQFF. Written as DNA, the CDR3 is TGTGCCAGCAGCCCGGAGGGGTATGAGCAGTTCTTC. The chain is built from TRBV14 and TRBJ2-1, with a possible D match to TRBD2 (6 bases). V was clipped by 4 bases and J by 8 bases, with 9 bases between them. CDR3 size: 12 residues. Germline CDR1 SGHDN, CDR2 FVKESK.